This record looks at one T cell receptor (beta chain) sequence and its context. The source of the sample is a study of blood T cell repertoires in COVID-19. Study as a whole: There were acute and convalescent COVID-19 samples, and they came from the United States, Italy and Spain. Sample material is recorded as cDNA or gDNA derived from T cells, B-cell-depleted T cells, or PBMCs.

The authors' processing: The assay estimated nucleated cells by amplifying reference gene primers. Some clones are missing from TCRdb's copy, which holds only in-frame ones; the method was immunoSEQ multiplex PCR. V, J and clone size are those of that table, while D and trimming were read from the DNA. The repertoire holds approximately 120,000 clones, with 69% as singletons. CDR3 size: 15 residues. The V gene's germline CDR1 is MNHEY and CDR2 SVGAGI. Trimming shortened V by 11 bases and J by 0 bases, and 19 bases separated the two germline ends. The sequence derives from a woman aged 70-85 years with acute or convalescent COVID-19. The chain couples TRBV6-5 to TRBJ1-2; weak D call: TRBD1 (5 bases). Sequenced material: peripheral blood. CDR3 loop: CASSPSGGANYGYTF. DNA of the CDR3: TGTGCCTCCTCCCCGTCGGGGGGGGCTAACTATGGCTACACCTTC.